This TCR beta chain was identified during a study of T-cell memory formation after mild COVID-19 (dated by TCRdb to 2020 to 2022). Concerning the study at large: TCR sequence clusters from the two donors were largely donor specific. Two young, previously healthy adult volunteers made up the cohort, one male and one female. In two donors, T-cell clones that expanded and contracted after mild COVID-19 were followed by sequencing TCRalpha and TCRbeta repertoires longitudinally. What the work shows at the level of the full study, not this receptor alone: SARS-CoV-2 specificity was not confirmed for the second-wave clones peaking on day 37. Only a couple of mild cases were covered by the study, and larger cohorts that include severe cases with pre-infection samples were considered necessary. Some responding clones were detected in pre-infection memory, suggesting pre-existing cross-reactive memory T cells joined the SARS-CoV-2 response. Balanced CD4/CD8 phenotypes were observed for clones contracting from day 15 to 85, whereas a bias towards CD4+ was observed for a second wave of clones expanding from day 15 to 37. Contracting CD4+ clones were found mainly in CM and EM memory subsets, while CD8+ clones were enriched in EMRA.

Ficoll-Paque density gradient centrifugation was used to isolate PBMCs. Worth noting for this clonotype: The specificity of this receptor is unknown. Base qualities are missing; no much larger clone stands one base away.

The trim is 5 bases for V and 2 bases for J, with a gap of 12 bases between the germline ends. The CDR3 contains 14 residues, cysteine and phenylalanine counted. The DNA shown is the 42-base CDR3, in frame from base 1. The sequencer was an Illumina NovaSeq 6000. cDNA libraries for TCRalpha and TCRbeta were prepared by 5'RACE using constant-segment primers, with sample barcodes and unique molecular identifiers added. RNA was extracted from every sample with Trizol reagent. Amplification of the libraries took two PCR steps, and the second step added a second sample barcode plus Illumina TruSeq adapters. Sequencing of libraries was performed on an Illumina NovaSeq with 2 x 150 bp paired-end reads. On the authors' methods: Demultiplexing of reads and collapsing into UMI-guided consensus sequences were performed with migec v1.2.7. Using mixcr v2.1.11, UMI consensuses were aligned to TRA and TRB V and J templates and then assembled into clonotypes. Clonotypes were classified as expanded or contracted when called significant by both edgeR and NoisET, with noise models trained on biological replicates. edgeR calls used a false discovery rate-adjusted p below 0.01 and a log2 fold-change threshold of 1. PCA with hierarchical clustering of max-normalized trajectories of the 1000 most abundant clonotypes was used as exploratory dynamics analysis. Separately sequenced CD4+ and CD8+ repertoires were used to assign a CD4 or CD8 phenotype to each responding clone. TCRdb reprocessing: public reads trimmed at Q25 with fastp, clones called with MiXCR, in-frame beta chains kept. CDR3 protein sequences are deduplicated, and each keeps its most common genes and DNA. The V and J calls were not made by the authors but by TCRdb's processing. This sample gives over 400,000 distinct CDR3 sequences in total; more than 20% of them show up just once. Around 14% of the sample belongs to the ten largest clones.

The receptor chain draws on TRBV12-3 or TRBV12-4 and TRBJ1-2, with the D segment identity uncertain. The specimen was PBMCs or a T cell subset sorted from them (not recorded which). The receptor was isolated from an adult woman who had mild COVID-19 (a few samples of this study predate the infection). The sample titles of this study are shuffled in the database, so cell type and time point are left out; the donor was told from shared clones. Read as DNA, the sequence is TGTGCCAGCAGTGACCAGACAAAGAACTATGGCTACACCTTC. Translation gives CASSDQTKNYGYTF.